Below are 3 T cell receptor beta chains sequenced from a single sample in a study of blood T cell repertoires in COVID-19. Clones were read by immunoSEQ multiplex PCR, and TCRdb kept only the in-frame ones, dropping some. Among approximately 46,000 clones listed, 86% were seen once. The sequencing sample was made of peripheral blood. The source is a man aged 55-75 years with active or convalescent COVID-19.

The chain carries TRBV28 and TRBJ2-3; 7 bases line up with TRBD1. Trimming removed 6 bases from V and 3 bases from J; junction bases left unmatched: 9. From germline, CDR1 is MDHEN and CDR2 SYDVKM. The CDR3 runs to 15 residues. The CDR3 here is CASREQGPRTDTQYF. CDR3 nucleotide sequence: TGTGCCAGCAGGGAACAGGGGCCCCGGACAGATACGCAGTATTTT.

The chain is built from TRBV5-1 and TRBJ2-1; D not resolved. The CDR3 consists of 14 residues. CDR1 is SGHRS and CDR2 is YFSETQ in the germline V gene. V was clipped by 0 bases and J by 2 bases, with 6 bases between them. CDR3 DNA sequence: TGCGCCAGCAGCTTGGATAGAACCTACAATGAGCAGTTCTTC. Translating gives CASSLDRTYNEQFF.

This chain uses TRBV5-4 with TRBJ2-1; tentative D call: TRBD1 (5 bases). This CDR3 contains 16 residues. The V gene's germline CDR1 is SGHNT and CDR2 YYREEE (reference sequence). Trimming took off 4 bases at V and 0 bases at J, with 14 bases between the two ends. This CDR3 is CASSIGQPFSYNEQFF. The CDR3 nucleotides are TGTGCCAGCAGCATAGGACAACCTTTCTCCTACAATGAGCAGTTCTTC.